A selection of T cell receptor beta chains follows, all from one sample in a study of cytomegalovirus exposure and HLA in healthy donors. Some clones are missing from TCRdb's copy, which holds only in-frame ones; the method was immunoSEQ multiplex PCR. The table shows about 110,000 clones, with approximately 70% occurring only once. Sequenced: PBMCs. These receptors came from a man aged 40-49 years in good health and CMV-seropositive. Each CDR3 is given with its conserved first and last residue. D genes are given only for firm matches. The size of a clone is reported for some rows only, either as once, few or many, or as a class for expanded clones.

V gene	D gene	clone size	CDR3 length	J gene	CDR3 protein	CDR3 DNA
TRBV30	-	once	15	TRBJ1-3	CACNPGGSSGNTIYF	TGTGCCTGTAATCCCGGGGGGAGCTCTGGAAACACCATATATTTT
TRBV19	TRBD2	few	12	TRBJ2-3	CASREGTDTQYF	TGTGCCAGCCGGGAGGGGACAGATACGCAGTATTTT
TRBV30	-	-	16	TRBJ1-3	CAWRAGPGDSGNTIYF	TGTGCCTGGAGGGCGGGTCCCGGAGACTCTGGAAACACCATATATTTT
TRBV9	TRBD1	once	14	TRBJ2-5	CASGRQGASETQYF	TGTGCCAGCGGCAGGCAGGGGGCTTCGGAGACCCAGTACTTC
TRBV5-6	TRBD1	-	14	TRBJ2-5	CASSSNRGWGTQYF	TGTGCCAGCAGCTCGAACAGGGGTTGGGGGACCCAGTACTTC
TRBV6-5	-	-	13	TRBJ2-4	CASSYSEQGIQYF	TGTGCCAGCAGTTACTCGGAACAGGGCATTCAGTACTTC
TRBV7-3	-	-	14	TRBJ1-2	CASSFQTGDYGYTF	TGTGCCAGCAGCTTTCAGACCGGGGACTATGGCTACACCTTC
TRBV7-8	TRBD2	-	15	TRBJ2-1	CASSSVAGSYNEQFF	TGTGCCAGCAGCTCCGTAGCGGGTTCCTACAATGAGCAGTTCTTC
TRBV5-1	TRBD2	-	15	TRBJ2-7	CASSLGASGTYEQYF	TGCGCCAGCAGCTTGGGGGCTAGCGGGACCTACGAGCAGTACTTC
TRBV28	-	-	15	TRBJ2-5	CASTIPGSRLETQYF	TGTGCCAGCACCATACCGGGGTCTAGGTTAGAGACCCAGTACTTC
TRBV15	TRBD1	few	15	TRBJ1-1	CATSRKRQGATEAFF	TGTGCCACCAGCAGAAAAAGACAGGGTGCCACTGAAGCTTTCTTT
TRBV7-3	-	once	12	TRBJ1-2	CASGSGYDGYTF	TGTGCCAGCGGCTCAGGGTATGACGGCTACACCTTC
TRBV30	TRBD2	-	14	TRBJ2-1	CAWSGGSGYNEQFF	TGTGCCTGGAGCGGGGGGAGCGGTTACAATGAGCAGTTCTTC
TRBV5-1	TRBD2	once	15	TRBJ2-3	CASSYKTSGTDTQYF	TGCGCCAGCAGCTACAAGACTAGCGGGACAGATACGCAGTATTTT
TRBV7-9	TRBD2	few	16	TRBJ2-1	CASSPLTSGRPNEQFF	TGTGCCAGCAGCCCACTGACTAGCGGGAGGCCTAATGAGCAGTTCTTC
TRBV6-6	-	-	13	TRBJ1-1	CASSYTKNREAFF	TGTGCCAGCAGTTACACTAAAAACAGGGAGGCTTTCTTT
TRBV11-2	TRBD2	-	14	TRBJ2-3	CASSFQAGADTQYF	TGTGCCAGCAGCTTTCAAGCGGGAGCCGATACGCAGTATTTT
TRBV6-1	-	-	15	TRBJ2-5	CASSESAGQQETQYF	TGTGCCAGCAGTGAGAGTGCGGGACAGCAAGAGACCCAGTACTTC
TRBV10-3	-	medium-sized	14	TRBJ2-7	CAISGGRAGPEQYF	TGTGCCATCAGTGGGGGCAGGGCCGGACCCGAGCAGTACTTC
TRBV28	-	-	16	TRBJ2-1	CASSPLSGRSYNEQFF	TGTGCCAGCAGTCCACTGAGCGGGCGCTCCTACAATGAGCAGTTCTTC
TRBV29-1	TRBD2	-	14	TRBJ2-1	CSVVGLDIYNEQFF	TGCAGCGTGGTCGGACTAGACATATACAATGAGCAGTTCTTC
TRBV29-1	TRBD2	-	16	TRBJ2-3	CSVDGRAGGRTDTQYF	TGCAGCGTCGATGGGAGAGCGGGAGGGAGAACAGATACGCAGTATTTT
TRBV2	-	few	14	TRBJ1-4	CASRRNRVDEKLFF	TGTGCCAGCAGAAGGAACAGGGTTGATGAAAAACTGTTTTTT
TRBV27	TRBD2	-	15	TRBJ2-1	CASRLGTSGINEQFF	TGTGCCAGCAGACTCGGGACTAGCGGGATCAATGAGCAGTTCTTC
TRBV25-1	TRBD2	few	15	TRBJ2-1	CASSLLADSYNEQFF	TGTGCCAGCAGTCTACTAGCGGACTCCTACAATGAGCAGTTCTTC
TRBV9	-	few	16	TRBJ2-5	CASSVGLRDREETQYF	TGTGCCAGCAGCGTAGGACTGCGGGACCGTGAAGAGACCCAGTACTTC
TRBV10-3	TRBD2	few	16	TRBJ2-1	CAISTAGESSYNEQFF	TGTGCCATCAGTACCGCGGGGGAGAGCTCCTACAATGAGCAGTTCTTC
TRBV4-1	-	-	15	TRBJ2-1	CASSQPAKTAGEQFF	TGCGCCAGCAGCCAACCTGCCAAGACGGCGGGGGAGCAGTTCTTC
TRBV19	TRBD1	-	13	TRBJ1-1	CASTDDRDTEAFF	TGTGCCAGTACCGACGACAGGGATACTGAAGCTTTCTTT
TRBV19	-	-	14	TRBJ1-2	CASSITGGGNGYTF	TGTGCCAGTAGTATAACGGGAGGTGGAAATGGCTACACCTTC
TRBV5-1	-	-	16	TRBJ1-3	CASSLDRRSSGNTIYF	TGCGCCAGCAGCTTGGATCGGCGGAGCTCTGGAAACACCATATATTTT
TRBV19	-	once	12	TRBJ1-2	CASITPGFGYTF	TGTGCCAGTATCACGCCAGGGTTTGGCTACACCTTC
TRBV5-1	TRBD2	-	16	TRBJ2-5	CATRDYSDFGGETQYF	TGCGCCACACGGGACTACTCAGACTTCGGCGGAGAGACCCAGTACTTC
TRBV19	TRBD1	-	18	TRBJ1-1	CASSIEAGQGAWDTEAFF	TGTGCCAGTAGTATAGAGGCGGGACAGGGGGCTTGGGACACTGAAGCTTTCTTT
TRBV10-1	-	-	13	TRBJ1-1	CASRGSLNTEAFF	TGCGCCAGCAGGGGCAGCTTGAACACTGAAGCTTTCTTT
TRBV19	TRBD2	-	14	TRBJ2-1	CASSLGLASNEQFF	TGTGCCAGTAGCCTTGGACTAGCGAGCAATGAGCAGTTCTTC
TRBV6-5	TRBD1	-	14	TRBJ1-1	CASTRRQGATEAFF	TGTGCCAGCACCCGACGACAGGGGGCCACTGAAGCTTTCTTT
TRBV19	TRBD2	once	16	TRBJ2-7	CASSPLTSGFSYEQYF	TGTGCCAGTAGTCCTCTGACTAGCGGGTTCTCCTACGAGCAGTACTTC
TRBV6-6	-	few	15	TRBJ2-6	CASSSGYSGANVLTF	TGTGCCAGCAGTTCAGGGTATTCTGGGGCCAACGTCCTGACTTTC
TRBV7-8	TRBD1	few	14	TRBJ2-3	CASSLGQGADTQYF	TGTGCCAGCAGCTTAGGGCAGGGGGCCGATACGCAGTATTTT
TRBV5-6	-	-	16	TRBJ2-3	CASSFASRVETDTQYF	TGTGCCAGCAGCTTCGCCTCCAGGGTTGAGACAGATACGCAGTATTTT
TRBV27	TRBD2	-	19	TRBJ2-1	CASSLSPGGSGIVYNEQFF	TGTGCCAGCAGTTTATCGCCCGGGGGGTCGGGGATCGTCTACAATGAGCAGTTCTTC
TRBV11-2	TRBD2	-	18	TRBJ2-1	CASSLKLAGGRTYNEQFF	TGTGCCAGCAGCTTAAAACTAGCGGGAGGGAGGACCTACAATGAGCAGTTCTTC
TRBV18	-	-	13	TRBJ1-1	CASSPVEGTEAFF	TGTGCCAGCTCACCCGTAGAGGGTACTGAAGCTTTCTTT
TRBV10-1	TRBD2	few	14	TRBJ2-1	CASSRLAAYNEQFF	TGCGCCAGCAGCCGGCTAGCGGCCTACAATGAGCAGTTCTTC
TRBV2	-	-	15	TRBJ2-5	CASTEVSYRVGTQYF	TGTGCCAGCACAGAAGTCTCATACAGGGTAGGGACCCAGTACTTC
TRBV10-3	-	-	14	TRBJ1-2	CAIRADRSHYGYTF	TGTGCCATCAGGGCTGACAGGTCTCACTATGGCTACACCTTC
TRBV21-1	-	-	14	TRBJ1-5	CASSPLLVSQPQHF	TGTGCCAGCAGTCCACTGCTGGTTTCTCAGCCCCAGCATTTT
TRBV4-1	-	few	14	TRBJ2-7	CASSQVAFSYEQYF	TGCGCCAGCAGCCAAGTAGCTTTCTCCTACGAGCAGTACTTC
TRBV7-9	-	few	13	TRBJ1-1	CASSLAENTEAFF	TGTGCCAGCAGCTTGGCCGAGAACACTGAAGCTTTCTTT
TRBV6-6	-	-	14	TRBJ1-1	CASSYSAQGTEAFF	TGTGCCAGCAGTTACTCGGCTCAGGGCACTGAAGCTTTCTTT